This T cell receptor (beta chain) was sequenced for a study of cytomegalovirus exposure and HLA in healthy donors. This CDR3 spans 13 amino acids. Trimming took off 6 bases at V and 2 bases at J, with 9 bases between the two ends. CDR1 SNHLY and CDR2 FYNNEI come from the germline V gene. PCR involved 60 Vbeta and 13 Jbeta primers. Sequenced by immunoSEQ multiplex PCR; TCRdb stores in-frame clones only, minus some. The sample has more than 45,000 clones. The chain carries TRBV2 and TRBJ2-3; a weak D match, TRBD2 (5 bases). This clonotype was obtained from a male donor in good health and CMV-seronegative. Source material: PBMCs. CDR3 in amino acids: CASSGEYTDTQYF. CDR3 nucleotide sequence: TGTGCCAGCAGCGGGGAATACACAGATACGCAGTATTTT.